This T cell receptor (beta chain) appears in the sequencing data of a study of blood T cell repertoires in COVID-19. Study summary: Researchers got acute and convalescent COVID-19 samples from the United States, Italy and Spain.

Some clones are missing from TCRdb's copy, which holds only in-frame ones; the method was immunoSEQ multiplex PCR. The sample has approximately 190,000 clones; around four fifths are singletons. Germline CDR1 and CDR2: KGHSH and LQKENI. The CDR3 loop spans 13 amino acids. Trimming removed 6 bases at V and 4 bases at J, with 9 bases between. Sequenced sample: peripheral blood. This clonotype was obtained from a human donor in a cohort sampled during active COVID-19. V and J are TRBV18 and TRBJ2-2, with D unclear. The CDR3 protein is CASSLDGTGELFF. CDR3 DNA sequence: TGTGCCAGCTCCCTAGACGGCACCGGGGAGCTGTTTTTT.